The clone carrying this T cell receptor beta chain was detected many times. One entry per CDR3 protein results from TCRdb running MiXCR on the reads. This table has 200,000 to 300,000 distinct CDR3 sequences, 29% appearing once. This CDR3 has 18 residues. Germline V gene data show CDR1 as LGHDT and CDR2 as YNNKEL (reference sequence). V was clipped by 5 bases and J by 5 bases, with 24 bases between them. This record comes from a study of kidney transplant recipient with SARS-CoV-2 infection. The origin of this receptor is a young adult male patient who had COVID-19 and was a kidney transplant recipient. Some T cells may possibly be graft donor cells. V and J are TRBV3-1 and TRBJ2-2; D is unresolved. This sample comprised a blood sample, obtained at baseline and on roughly day 110 from a kidney transplant recipient. The CDR3 loop reads CASSEQPPISGLTGELFF. CDR3 sequence (DNA): TGTGCCAGCAGCGAGCAACCTCCCATTTCAGGCTTGACCGGGGAGCTGTTTTTT.